This entry is about one T cell receptor beta chain. At one end the junction does not follow the germline gene, possibly because of a read error. This record belongs to a study of prognosis after radiotherapy for stage I lung cancer. Study-wide context: Some 14 men and 6 women, aged roughly 53 to 85 and with a median age of around 68 years, made up the patients. Stereotactic body radiotherapy was given without concurrent therapy, and no patient received both at once.

From genomic DNA, TCR beta CDR3 was amplified by two-round multiplex PCR. Primers were specific to each TRBV and TRBJ gene in first-round PCR. TCRdb re-derived calls from the multiplex PCR reads in MiXCR, one entry per CDR3 protein. The table shows roughly 24,000 distinct CDR3 sequences, with approximately 38% occurring only once. The sequences come from PBMCs, collected before or after stereotactic body radiation therapy (not recorded which). This receptor was identified in a donor of 50 years or more with non-small cell lung cancer.

CDR3 sequence (DNA): TGTGCCAGCAGTTACAGGACCCGAGGGGCCCGGGAGCAGTTTTTT. Its translation: CASSYRTRGAREQFF. This chain uses TRBV6-5 with TRBJ2-2; D may be TRBD2 (6 bases). Germline V gene lookup returns CDR1 MNHEY and CDR2 SVGAGI. The CDR3 is 15 residues long.